The 10 T cell receptor beta chains reported below all come from one sample, sequenced in a study of blood T cell repertoires in COVID-19. Clones were sequenced by immunoSEQ multiplex PCR, and TCRdb holds only the in-frame ones, with some missing. This sample has about 170,000 clones, with 70% to 90% found just once. The sequencing sample was made of peripheral blood. The receptors stem from a man aged 50 or older with active or convalescent COVID-19.

This clone was counted a single time. The rearrangement uses TRBV18 and TRBJ1-2; possible D gene TRBD1, 5 bases. The CDR3 is 17 amino acids. V was clipped by 5 bases and J by 2 bases, with 21 bases between them. Germline V gene lookup returns CDR1 KGHSH and CDR2 LQKENI. The CDR3 protein is CASSKAGGGLANYGYTF. CDR3 sequence (DNA): TGTGCCAGCTCAAAGGCCGGGGGAGGATTAGCAAACTATGGCTACACCTTC.

This sequence joins TRBV6-5 and TRBJ2-5; D not certain. The V gene lost 4 bases and the J gene lost 5 bases, with 11 bases spanning the gap. Germline V CDR1 and CDR2: MNHEY, SVGAGI. The CDR3 loop spans 13 amino acids. CDR3 sequence (DNA): TGTGCCAGCAGTTGGCAGGTAAAGGAGACCCAGTACTTC. This encodes CASSWQVKETQYF.

The J gene is TRBJ2-7, the V gene TRBV11-2, with D maybe TRBD2 (6 bases). The V and J ends lost 3 bases and 6 bases respectively, with 18 bases between them. The CDR3 has 15 residues. CDR1 and CDR2 from the germline V gene are SGHAT and FQNNGV. The CDR3 here is CASSLVTGSPLEQYF. The CDR3 bases are TGTGCCAGCAGCTTGGTAACCGGGAGCCCCCTCGAGCAGTACTTC.

The genes are TRBV19 and TRBJ2-1, with TRBD1 matching 9 bases. Germline V lookup: CDR1 LNHDA, CDR2 SQIVND (reference sequence). Germline trimming cut 5 bases from V and 7 bases from J; bases unmatched to any gene: 9. The CDR3 spans 15 residues. This CDR3 reads CASSLLRTGENEQFF. CDR3 nucleotides: TGTGCCAGTAGTCTCCTTAGGACAGGGGAAAATGAGCAGTTCTTC.

V usage is TRBV12-5 and J usage is TRBJ2-2; TRBD1 matches at 7 bases. The CDR3 extends over 14 amino acids. Germline assignment: CDR1 LGHNT and CDR2 FRNRAP. Trimming took 5 bases from V and 6 from J; bases not matched to a gene: 6. CDR3 sequence: CASGLTGWPGELFF. The CDR3 coding sequence is TGTGCTAGTGGTCTGACAGGGTGGCCCGGGGAGCTGTTTTTT. Full variable domain (rest looked up from reference TRBV12-5 and TRBJ2-2): DARVTQTPRHKVTEMGQEVTMRCQPILGHNTVFWYRQTMMQGLELLAYFRNRAPLDDSGMPKDRFSAEMPDATLATLKIQPSEPRDSAVYFCASGLTGWPGELFFGEGSRLTVL.

This clone was observed a single time. The V call is TRBV28, the J call TRBJ1-2, with 7 bases identical to TRBD1. Germline V gene sequence: CDR1 MDHEN, CDR2 SYDVKM. J lost 1 base, V lost 7 bases, and 6 bases had no gene match. This CDR3 is 14 amino acids long. The DNA of the CDR3 is TGTGCCAGCATAGACAGGGTGGTTAACTATGGCTACACCTTC. Translation: CASIDRVVNYGYTF.

The gene calls are TRBV9 and TRBJ2-1; 7 nucleotides match TRBD1. The V and J ends lost 4 bases and 0 bases, in that order; junction bases with no gene match: 4. Germline CDR1 reads SGDLS; CDR2 reads YYNGEE. The CDR3 runs 15 residues. The CDR3 protein is CASSLQGSSYNEQFF. Written as DNA, the CDR3 is TGTGCCAGCAGCTTACAGGGGAGCTCCTACAATGAGCAGTTCTTC.

This chain connects TRBV7-9 to TRBJ2-7, with 14 bases fitting TRBD2. V shed 5 bases and J 5 bases; nucleotides not matched to a gene: 14. Germline V gene data show CDR1 as SEHNR and CDR2 as FQNEAQ (reference sequence). The CDR3 covers 18 residues. The CDR3 reads CASSVGLAGGPSYHEQYF. CDR3 nucleotide sequence: TGTGCCAGCAGCGTAGGACTAGCGGGAGGTCCCTCCTACCACGAGCAGTACTTC. Variable domain in full (rest from reference TRBV7-9 and TRBJ2-7): DTGVSQNPRHKITKRGQNVTFRCDPISEHNRLYWYRQTLGQGPEFLTYFQNEAQLEKSRLLSDRFSAERPKGSFSTLEIQRTEQGDSAMYLCASSVGLAGGPSYHEQYFGPGTRLTVT.

The chain uses TRBV4-3 and TRBJ2-2; 9 bases are shared with TRBD1. Germline loops: CDR1 LGHNA, CDR2 YSLEER. The junction had 15 bases not matched to a gene; V was cut back by 0 bases and J by 4 bases. CDR3 length: 20 residues. CDR3 bases: TGCGCCAGCAGCCAAGAGAGGGGGAATTTGGGACAGGGACGCACCGGGGAGCTGTTTTTT. It is translated as CASSQERGNLGQGRTGELFF.

The chain links TRBV7-2 to TRBJ2-2; 8 bases map to TRBD1. Germline CDR1 reads SGHTA; CDR2 reads FQGNSA. J was trimmed by 2 bases and V by 8 bases; bases with no gene match: 7. The CDR3 has 15 residues. The CDR3 protein is CASQRDRINTGELFF. DNA for the CDR3: TGTGCCAGCCAACGGGACAGGATCAACACCGGGGAGCTGTTTTTT.